The present entry profiles one T cell receptor beta chain with its context. This record comes from a study of blood T cell repertoires in COVID-19. Study-wide background: From the United States, Italy and Spain came samples of acute and convalescent COVID-19. From T cells, B-cell-depleted T cells, or PBMCs came the material, which was cDNA or gDNA.

There are 13 residues in the CDR3. V was clipped by 2 bases and J by 2 bases, with 5 bases between them. Germline-derived CDR1 and CDR2 are SGHNT and YENEEA. Per the study methods: Nucleated cell counts were estimated from reference gene primer amplification. Measured with immunoSEQ multiplex PCR; TCRdb has only the in-frame clones, and not every one. V and J calls and clone size are copied from that table; D and trimming were computed from the DNA. The top ten hold about 4.5% of the sample, which has roughly 240,000 clones, less than 90% seen once. The TCR sequence derives from a man aged 60 to 75 who had recovered from COVID-19. The source material was peripheral blood. The chain joins TRBV11-3 to TRBJ2-3; no clear D gene. CDR3 region: CASSLQATDTQYF. DNA for the CDR3: TGTGCCAGCAGCTTACAGGCCACAGATACGCAGTATTTT. Based on the CDR3 plus reference TRBV11-3 and TRBJ2-3, the full variable domain is EAGVVQSPRYKIIEKKQPVAFWCNPISGHNTLYWYLQNLGQGPELLIRYENEEAVDDSQLPKDRFSAERLKGVDSTLKIQPAELGDSAVYLCASSLQATDTQYFGPGTRLTVL.